This TCR beta chain was observed in a study of CD8+ T cells in alopecia areata. Study-wide points: With just one nonresponder, it is still uncertain whether baseline CD8+ expansion relates to response. Expanded CD8+ clones among the top 100, and scalp clonality, were significantly decreased by tofacitinib. The study found TCR sharing across patients less clear than in mice, possibly for HLA reasons.

V dropped 6 bases and J dropped 8 bases, with 10 bases sitting between them. The germline V gene has CDR1 MNHEY and CDR2 SVGAGI. The CDR3 sequence is 11 residues long. Treatment described: oral pan-JAK inhibitor, 5-10 mg twice daily. This clone showed up just a few times. The antigen is unknown. As the sequencing template, cDNA was produced by extracting RNA and reverse transcribing it. Generated by immunoSEQ multiplex PCR, the TCRdb table keeps only in-frame clones and is missing some. The table shows about 190,000 clones, with 50% to 70% occurring only once. The V call is TRBV6-5, the J call TRBJ1-1; D is unclear. The sample here was CD4+ T cells sorted from blood, taken between weeks 47 and 50, from a patient treated with tofacitinib. The clonotype originates from a human donor with alopecia areata. CDR3 in amino acids: CASSLTREAFF. The CDR3 nucleotides are TGTGCCAGCAGCCTAACAAGAGAAGCTTTCTTT.